This T cell receptor beta chain was identified during a study of T cell responses to AZD1222 COVID-19 vaccine. Germline V CDR1 and CDR2: SEHNR, FQNEAQ (reference sequence). V was cut by 3 bases and J by 5 bases, with 10 bases left in between. The CDR3 length is 13 residues. Libraries were prepared by immunoSEQ multiplex PCR; TCRdb keeps only in-frame clonotypes and omits some of them. Here the sample spans about 130,000 clones, about nine tenths being singletons. This sequence was found in an adult who received the AZD1222 COVID-19 vaccine. J is TRBJ2-5 and V is TRBV7-9, with D unresolved. Specimen: peripheral blood, collected 28 days after the second AZD1222 dose. The DNA of the CDR3 is TGTGCCAGCAGCTTCCCGGGTCATGAGACCCAGTACTTC. It is translated as CASSFPGHETQYF.